This T cell receptor beta chain was captured by sequencing in a study of blood T cell repertoires in COVID-19. As for the study in general: Donors in the United States, Italy and Spain gave samples during acute or convalescent COVID-19. T cells, B-cell-depleted T cells, or PBMCs supplied cDNA or gDNA.

The CDR3 covers 14 residues. The V gene's germline CDR1 is MNHNY and CDR2 SVGAGI (reference sequence). The germline V and J ends were trimmed by 6 bases and 4 bases, with 16 bases remaining between them. The authors' processing: From reference gene primer amplification, estimates of nucleated cell counts were derived. Generated by immunoSEQ multiplex PCR, the TCRdb table keeps only in-frame clones and is missing some. V and J calls and clone size are as listed in that table; D and trimming were resolved from the DNA. The data show roughly 130,000 clones, roughly 80% seen once. The chain uses TRBV6-6 and TRBJ2-7; D unclear. This TCR came from a woman aged 45-60 years with acute or convalescent COVID-19. The specimen sequenced was peripheral blood. CDR3 protein: CASSTTTQQYEQYF. Written as DNA, the CDR3 is TGTGCCAGCAGCACAACTACTCAGCAGTACGAGCAGTACTTC.